This T cell receptor (beta chain) was observed in a study of early T cells in non-severe SARS-CoV-2 infection. This clonotype was recorded a few times. Via MiXCR, TCRdb re-called the 5' RACE reads, giving one row per CDR3 protein. The data contain about 130,000 distinct CDR3 sequences, about 15% of them singletons. V was pared by 0 bases and J by 6 bases, with 9 bases between. The length of the CDR3 is 12 residues. Germline values: CDR1 GTSNPN, CDR2 SVGIG (reference sequence). This chain joins TRBV30 and TRBJ2-7, with D uncertain. Sequencing input: whole blood. The origin of this receptor is an adult who was a healthcare worker with PCR-confirmed SARS-CoV-2 infection or an uninfected control (not recorded which). CDR3 in amino acids: CAWSVGPREQYF. As DNA, the CDR3 is TGTGCCTGGAGTGTAGGTCCCCGCGAGCAGTACTTC.